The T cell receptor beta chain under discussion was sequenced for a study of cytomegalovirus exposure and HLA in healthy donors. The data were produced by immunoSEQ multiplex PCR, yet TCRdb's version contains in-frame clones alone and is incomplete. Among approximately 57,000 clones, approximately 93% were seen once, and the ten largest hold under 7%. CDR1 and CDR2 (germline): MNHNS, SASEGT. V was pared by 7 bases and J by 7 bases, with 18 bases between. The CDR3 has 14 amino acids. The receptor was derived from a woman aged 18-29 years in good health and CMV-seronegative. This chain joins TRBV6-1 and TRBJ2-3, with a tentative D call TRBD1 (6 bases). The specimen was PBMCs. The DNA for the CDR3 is TGTGCCAGCACGACTGGGGGCCCCAGGAATACGCAGTATTTT. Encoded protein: CASTTGGPRNTQYF.